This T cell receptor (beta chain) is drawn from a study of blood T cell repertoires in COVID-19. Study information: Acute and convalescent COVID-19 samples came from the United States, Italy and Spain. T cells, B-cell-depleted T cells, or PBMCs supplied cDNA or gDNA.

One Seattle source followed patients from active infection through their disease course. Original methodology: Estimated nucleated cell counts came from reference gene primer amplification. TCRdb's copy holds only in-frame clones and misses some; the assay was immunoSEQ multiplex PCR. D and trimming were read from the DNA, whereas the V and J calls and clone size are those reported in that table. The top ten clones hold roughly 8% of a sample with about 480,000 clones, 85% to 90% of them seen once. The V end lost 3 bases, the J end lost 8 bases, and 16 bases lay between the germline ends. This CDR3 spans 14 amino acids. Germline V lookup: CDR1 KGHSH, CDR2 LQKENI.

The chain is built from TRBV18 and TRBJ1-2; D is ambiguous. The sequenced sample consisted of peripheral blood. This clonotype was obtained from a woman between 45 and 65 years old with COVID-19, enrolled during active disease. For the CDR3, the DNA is TGTGCCAGCTCACCGTCCCCGACGGAGGAAGGCTACACCTTC. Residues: CASSPSPTEEGYTF.